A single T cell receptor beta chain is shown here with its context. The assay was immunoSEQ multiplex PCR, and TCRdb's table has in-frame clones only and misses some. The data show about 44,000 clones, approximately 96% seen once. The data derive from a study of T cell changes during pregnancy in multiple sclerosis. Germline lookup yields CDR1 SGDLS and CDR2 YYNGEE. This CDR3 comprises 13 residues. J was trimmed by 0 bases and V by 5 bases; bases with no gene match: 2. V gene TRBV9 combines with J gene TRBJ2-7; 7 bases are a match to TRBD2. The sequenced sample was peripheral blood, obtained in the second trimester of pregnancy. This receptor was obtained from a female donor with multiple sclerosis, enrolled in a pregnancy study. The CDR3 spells CASRSGASYEQYF. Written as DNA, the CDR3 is TGTGCCAGCAGAAGCGGGGCCTCCTACGAGCAGTACTTC.